This T cell receptor beta chain was found in a study of Graves' ophthalmopathy and Graves' hyperthyroidism. About the study: At the time of initial diagnosis and before any treatment, peripheral blood was collected.

General study results and limits: Appearing in blood as well were most expanded thyroid clonotypes above 0.001 frequency. The model predicted ophthalmopathy progression with roughly 71% sensitivity and 72.22% specificity.

CDR3 regions of TCR beta were amplified from RNA transcripts. HTBI primers primed a first-round RT-PCR, and a second-round multiplex PCR followed. From the multiplex PCR reads, TCRdb called clonotypes with MiXCR, one entry per CDR3 protein. The data contain about 400,000 distinct CDR3 sequences, 15% of them singletons. V was cut by 5 bases and J by 5 bases, with 10 bases left in between. The CDR3 has 12 amino acids. Germline CDR1 and CDR2: SEHNR and FQNEAQ (reference sequence). This clonotype was observed a handful of times. Its specificity is not known. Clinicians diagnosed using symptoms, serum thyroxine, TRAb, thyroid ultrasound and orbital computed tomography.

This chain uses TRBV7-9 with TRBJ2-7; no clear D gene. The sample was peripheral blood. The TCR originated in a woman between 18 and 29 years old with stable Graves' hyperthyroidism. The CDR3 bases are TGTGCCAGCAGCCCCTCATGGGACGAGCAGTACTTC. Residues: CASSPSWDEQYF.